This is a list of T cell receptor beta chains from one sample in a study of OX40 agonist ivuxolimab in advanced cancers. Clones were sequenced by immunoSEQ multiplex PCR, and TCRdb holds only the in-frame ones, with some missing. The table has about 79,000 clones, 92% seen once; the top ten hold 0.53%. Here the sequenced sample was CD4+ or CD8+ T cells sorted from blood, taken in a trial of the OX40 agonist ivuxolimab. The receptors were sampled from an adult with an advanced solid tumor such as melanoma, head and neck, liver or kidney cancer. CDR3s leave out the opening cysteine and the closing phenylalanine or tryptophan. The order of the fields is V gene, D gene, J gene, CDR3 protein. The D gene is left open where the match is weak.

v_call: TRBV28; d_call: .; j_call: TRBJ2-7; cdr3_aa: ASSPQSSVSYEQY
v_call: TRBV5-6; d_call: .; j_call: TRBJ1-2; cdr3_aa: ASSLTLYGYT
v_call: TRBV15; d_call: .; j_call: TRBJ1-1; cdr3_aa: ATSREQGRAEAF
v_call: TRBV19; d_call: .; j_call: TRBJ1-1; cdr3_aa: ASSTQGNTEAF
v_call: TRBV27; d_call: .; j_call: TRBJ2-7; cdr3_aa: ASSGSTKQY
v_call: TRBV19; d_call: TRBD2; j_call: TRBJ2-7; cdr3_aa: ASSMSSGRGGEQY
v_call: TRBV7-2; d_call: .; j_call: TRBJ2-7; cdr3_aa: ASSSPVTRGGEQY
v_call: TRBV6-6; d_call: .; j_call: TRBJ1-1; cdr3_aa: ASSYRPEMNTEAF
v_call: TRBV19; d_call: TRBD1; j_call: TRBJ2-7; cdr3_aa: ASSPSPGTGSYEQY
v_call: TRBV6-5; d_call: .; j_call: TRBJ1-1; cdr3_aa: ASSLMTTGSNTEAF
v_call: TRBV5-1; d_call: TRBD1; j_call: TRBJ2-7; cdr3_aa: ASSLVFRLQGALSYEQY
v_call: TRBV7-2; d_call: TRBD1; j_call: TRBJ2-3; cdr3_aa: ASSLVGQGSHTSDTQY
v_call: TRBV7-9; d_call: .; j_call: TRBJ2-3; cdr3_aa: ASSSPQGRDTQY
v_call: TRBV5-1; d_call: .; j_call: TRBJ1-2; cdr3_aa: ASSLLADNYGYT
v_call: TRBV5-8; d_call: .; j_call: TRBJ2-5; cdr3_aa: ASSPQAGIDQETQY
v_call: TRBV6-4; d_call: .; j_call: TRBJ2-1; cdr3_aa: ASSDSGGYGNEQF
v_call: TRBV27; d_call: .; j_call: TRBJ2-3; cdr3_aa: ASKRGPSSTDTQY
v_call: TRBV7-9; d_call: .; j_call: TRBJ1-5; cdr3_aa: ASSQLLDGNQPQH
v_call: TRBV23-1; d_call: TRBD2; j_call: TRBJ2-6; cdr3_aa: ATGGVSGANVLT
v_call: TRBV7-7; d_call: .; j_call: TRBJ2-3; cdr3_aa: ASSLDLTPDTQY
v_call: TRBV29-1; d_call: .; j_call: TRBJ2-2; cdr3_aa: SVKGIQGGLALGELF
v_call: TRBV4-3; d_call: .; j_call: TRBJ1-1; cdr3_aa: ASSQTGLRTF
v_call: TRBV11-2; d_call: TRBD2; j_call: TRBJ2-7; cdr3_aa: ASSQGLAGYEQY
v_call: TRBV5-4; d_call: TRBD2; j_call: TRBJ2-1; cdr3_aa: ASSVTSGISEQF
v_call: TRBV6-6; d_call: .; j_call: TRBJ1-2; cdr3_aa: ASSSVYYGYT
v_call: TRBV6-1; d_call: TRBD1; j_call: TRBJ1-5; cdr3_aa: ASSLGQDGQPQH
v_call: TRBV7-3; d_call: TRBD1; j_call: TRBJ1-1; cdr3_aa: ASSPTGVNTEAF
v_call: TRBV7-2; d_call: TRBD2; j_call: TRBJ2-7; cdr3_aa: ASSKGLATYEQY
v_call: TRBV5-1; d_call: TRBD1; j_call: TRBJ2-2; cdr3_aa: ASSSVQGEDGELF